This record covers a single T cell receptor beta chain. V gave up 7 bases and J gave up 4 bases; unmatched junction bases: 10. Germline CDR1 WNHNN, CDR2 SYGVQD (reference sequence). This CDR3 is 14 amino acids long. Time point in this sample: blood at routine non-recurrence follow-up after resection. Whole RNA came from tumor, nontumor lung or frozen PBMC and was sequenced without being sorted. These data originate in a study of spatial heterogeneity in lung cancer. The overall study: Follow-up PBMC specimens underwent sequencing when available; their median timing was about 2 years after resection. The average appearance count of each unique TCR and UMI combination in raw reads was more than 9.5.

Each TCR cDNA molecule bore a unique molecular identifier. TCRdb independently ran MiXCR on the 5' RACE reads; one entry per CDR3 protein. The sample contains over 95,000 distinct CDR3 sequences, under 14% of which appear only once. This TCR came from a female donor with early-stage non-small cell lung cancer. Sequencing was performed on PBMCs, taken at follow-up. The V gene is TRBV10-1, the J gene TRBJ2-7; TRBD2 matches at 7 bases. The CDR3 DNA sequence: TGCGCCAGCACTTACAGCGAAGCGGGATACGAGCAGTACGTC. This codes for CASTYSEAGYEQYV.